What follows describes a single T cell receptor beta chain. The ends were cut back, 0 bases at V and 3 bases at J, with 9 bases in the middle. Germline V gene data show CDR1 as SGHDT and CDR2 as YYEEEE. CDR3 length: 15 amino acids. Clones were read by immunoSEQ multiplex PCR, and TCRdb kept only the in-frame ones, dropping some. In the table there are about 370,000 clones, 80% to 90% of which are singletons. These data belong to a study of Ad26.COV2.S vaccination and SARS-CoV-2 variants. For the study at large: Administration of Ad26.COV2.S was intramuscular, either once or twice 56 days apart.

The treatment here: 19 received Ad26.COV2.S at low or high dose, single or two shots; 5 received placebo; per-sample allocation not given. Collection of samples fell on day 63 after the first vaccine or placebo injection. The origin of this receptor is a person aged 18-60 years who received the Ad26.COV2.S COVID-19 vaccine or a placebo. Material: peripheral blood, obtained in a trial of Ad26.COV2.S vaccine versus placebo. The chain links TRBV5-6 to TRBJ2-2, with a tentative D call TRBD1 (5 bases). As DNA, the CDR3 is TGTGCCAGCAGCTTGGGGGGCTATTACACCGGGGAGCTGTTTTTT. This gives the protein CASSLGGYYTGELFF.